These 11 T cell receptor beta chains were sequenced from one sample in a study of T cell repertoires in cytomegalovirus infection. These TCRs' antigens remain unknown. TCRdb processed the reads anew with MiXCR; each CDR3 protein has one entry. Among approximately 110,000 distinct CDR3 sequences listed, more than 25% were seen once. Specimen: CD8+ T cells from cultured PBMCs, collected from culture after CMV antigen stimulation. The receptors were sampled from a human donor in good health (CMV status not recorded). Some clones in this sample may be carry-over from other donors' samples.

The chain uses TRBV7-9 and TRBJ1-2; 7 nucleotides line up with TRBD1. Germline assignment: CDR1 SEHNR and CDR2 FQNEAQ (reference sequence). V lost 4 bases and J lost 1; bases outside the gene matches: 3. The CDR3 runs 14 residues. The DNA of the CDR3 is TGTGCCAGCAGCTCCCGGGACAGTAACTATGGCTACACCTTC. This sequence encodes CASSSRDSNYGYTF.

At least ten counts were recorded for this clonotype. The rearrangement joins TRBV7-2 to TRBJ2-5; 14 bases are a match to TRBD2. The germline V gene has CDR1 SGHTA and CDR2 FQGNSA. CDR3 length equals 18 residues. Trimming removed 7 bases from V and 3 bases from J; junction bases left unmatched: 13. CDR3 region: CASTSGTSGGGQEETQYF. CDR3 coding DNA: TGTGCCAGCACCTCTGGGACTAGCGGGGGCGGCCAGGAAGAGACCCAGTACTTC. The whole variable domain, filled in from reference TRBV7-2 and TRBJ2-5, reads GAGVSQSPSNKVTEKGKDVELRCDPISGHTALYWYRQSLGQGLEFLIYFQGNSAPDKSGLPSDRFSAERTGGSVSTLTIQRTQQEDSAVYLCASTSGTSGGGQEETQYFGPGTRLLVL.

This sequence joins TRBV11-2 and TRBJ2-1, with D perhaps matching TRBD1 or TRBD2 (5 bases each). CDR1 and CDR2 from the germline V gene are SGHAT and FQNNGV. This CDR3 spans 15 amino acids. The V and J ends lost 5 bases and 4 bases respectively, with 15 bases between them. The CDR3 loop is CASSVTGTIYNEQFF. The CDR3 coding sequence is TGTGCCAGCAGCGTCACTGGGACGATATACAATGAGCAGTTCTTC.

This clonotype was found a few times. The chain has TRBV10-3 and TRBJ1-1; D is uncertain. The V gene lost 9 bases and the J gene lost 1 base, with 12 bases spanning the gap. Germline V gene sequence: CDR1 ENHRY, CDR2 SYGVKD. This CDR3 contains 13 residues. The CDR3 spells CAIVAERNTEAFF. CDR3 bases: TGTGCCATAGTTGCTGAAAGGAACACTGAAGCTTTCTTT.

The sample holds a few counts of this clonotype. The genes are TRBV7-8 and TRBJ1-6; 9 nucleotides agree with TRBD1. The V and J ends lost 4 bases and 6 bases, in that order; junction bases with no gene match: 4. Germline V lookup: CDR1 SGHVS, CDR2 FQNEAQ. This CDR3 contains 15 residues. CDR3: CASSSGQGFNSPLHF. In nucleotides, the CDR3 is TGTGCCAGCAGCTCTGGACAGGGGTTTAATTCACCCCTCCACTTT.

Only a few counts were recorded for this clonotype. The chain combines TRBV12-3 or TRBV12-4 with TRBJ2-7, with D possibly TRBD1 on 5 matching bases. This CDR3 is 15 amino acids long. Trimming took 3 bases from V and 2 from J, leaving 14 bases between them. The CDR3 reads CASSLIRDDPYEQYF. CDR3 nucleotide sequence: TGTGCCAGCAGTTTGATCAGGGATGACCCCTACGAGCAGTACTTC.

This clonotype was seen a few times. The chain carries TRBV7-2 and TRBJ1-6, with D perhaps matching TRBD1 (6 bases). Trimming took off 3 bases at V and 2 bases at J, with 11 bases between the two ends. Per germline, CDR1 SGHTA and CDR2 FQGNSA. CDR3 length: 16 amino acids. CDR3 sequence (DNA): TGTGCCAGCAGCTTCGGGGGGCCGGCCTATAATTCACCCCTCCACTTT. Encoded protein: CASSFGGPAYNSPLHF.

The CDR3 DNA reads as TGTGCCAGCAGAGTTAGCGGGGGTAATAATGAGCAGTTCTTC. Translating gives CASRVSGGNNEQFF. The chain combines TRBV11-2 with TRBJ2-1; 9 bases are shared with TRBD2. J lost 7 bases, V lost 6 bases, and 7 bases had no gene match. Germline loops: CDR1 SGHAT, CDR2 FQNNGV. This CDR3 is built from 14 residues.

The V gene is TRBV4-2, the J gene TRBJ2-7, with a weak D call TRBD1 (5 bases). The V end lost 4 bases, the J end lost 1 base, and 23 bases lay between the germline ends. The CDR3 extends over 18 amino acids. CDR1 and CDR2 (germline): LGHNA, YNFKEQ. This chain's CDR3 is CASSPLHLEGADSYEQYF. CDR3 nucleotides: TGTGCCAGCAGCCCCCTTCATCTTGAAGGGGCGGATTCCTACGAGCAGTACTTC.

This clonotype was found a few times. The chain has TRBV7-9 and TRBJ1-1; no reliable D call. With 1 base removed from V and 5 bases from J, the gap between germline ends came to 17 bases. There are 16 residues in the CDR3. The V gene's germline CDR1 is SEHNR and CDR2 FQNEAQ (reference sequence). The CDR3 DNA is TGTGCCAGCAGCTTAGGACGCCTGGGTGTAGATACTGAAGCTTTCTTT. Its protein product is CASSLGRLGVDTEAFF.

This clonotype was found a few times. The V call is TRBV7-9, the J call TRBJ1-2; D perhaps matches TRBD1 (5 bases). V dropped 3 bases and J dropped 8 bases, with 16 bases sitting between them. Germline-derived CDR1 and CDR2 are SEHNR and FQNEAQ (reference sequence). CDR3 length: 14 residues. The CDR3 sequence is CASSFWDGRRGYTF. CDR3 in DNA: TGTGCCAGCAGCTTTTGGGACGGAAGAAGGGGCTACACCTTC.